The 13 T cell receptor beta chains below were found in one sample sequenced in a study of blood T cell repertoires in COVID-19. Assay used: immunoSEQ multiplex PCR; TCRdb lists only in-frame clones, some missing. The sample has more than 55,000 clones, around 82% seen once. Sequenced sample: peripheral blood. These receptors all come from an elderly man with active or convalescent COVID-19.

The rearrangement joins TRBV6-5 to TRBJ1-5; D possibly corresponds to TRBD1 (5 bases). V was pared by 8 bases and J by 0 bases, with 14 bases between. CDR1 is MNHEY and CDR2 is SVGAGI in the germline V gene. CDR3 length: 15 residues. For the CDR3, the DNA is TGTGCCAGCGCGCCGGGACTCAATAGCAATCAGCCCCAGCATTTT. This codes for CASAPGLNSNQPQHF.

This clone was observed a few times. The chain has TRBV7-9 and TRBJ1-2, with a tentative D call TRBD1 (6 bases). Germline assignment: CDR1 SEHNR and CDR2 FQNEAQ (reference sequence). This CDR3 contains 14 residues. The V and J ends lost 2 bases and 3 bases respectively, with 10 bases between them. The CDR3 sequence is CASSLTDRYYGYTF. The CDR3 bases are TGTGCCAGCAGCTTAACGGACAGATACTATGGCTACACCTTC.

The chain uses TRBV3-1 (or the pseudogene TRBV3-2) and TRBJ2-7; D is possibly TRBD1 (5 bases). This CDR3 is 16 amino acids long. Per the germline V gene, CDR1 is LGHDT and CDR2 is YNNKEL (reference sequence). Trimming stripped 2 bases from V and 7 bases from J, with 21 bases between. Written as DNA, the CDR3 is TGTGCCAGCAGCCAAACCCCCGTGCTAGGGGCAATTGAGCAGTACTTC. Amino acid sequence: CASSQTPVLGAIEQYF.

J is TRBJ2-5 and V is TRBV6-5; D possibly corresponds to TRBD1 (6 bases). The CDR3 length is 14 residues. Per the germline V gene, CDR1 is MNHEY and CDR2 is SVGAGI. V lost 6 bases and J 4 bases, leaving 15 bases between the germline ends. The CDR3 DNA reads as TGTGCCAGCAGGAGTACAGGGTCGGGAGAGACCCAGTACTTC. This encodes CASRSTGSGETQYF.

The chain links TRBV25-1 to TRBJ2-3; TRBD2 matches at 7 bases. In germline, CDR1 is MGHDK, CDR2 SYGVNS. The V and J ends lost 3 bases and 0 bases, in that order; junction bases with no gene match: 9. CDR3 length equals 17 residues. CDR3 DNA sequence: TGTGCCAGCAGTGATTCGGTCGGGGGGACCAGCACAGATACGCAGTATTTT. This translates into CASSDSVGGTSTDTQYF.

The chain links TRBV12-3 or TRBV12-4 to TRBJ2-5; D is unclear. CDR3 length equals 11 residues. The V end was cut by 2 bases, the J end by 4 bases, with 2 bases between. This CDR3 reads CASSLLETQYF. The CDR3 nucleotides are TGTGCCAGCAGTTTACTAGAGACCCAGTACTTC.

The chain uses TRBV30 and TRBJ2-3; tentative D call: TRBD2 (6 bases). The germline V gene has CDR1 GTSNPN and CDR2 SVGIG (reference sequence). V lost 0 bases and J 2 bases, leaving 9 bases between the germline ends. This CDR3 comprises 14 residues. CDR3 DNA: TGTGCCTGGAGTGTAAGGGGACTCACAGATACGCAGTATTTT. Its translation: CAWSVRGLTDTQYF.

The chain joins TRBV24-1 to TRBJ2-5, with 9 bases fitting TRBD2. The CDR3 totals 15 residues. Germline V lookup: CDR1 KGHDR, CDR2 SFDVKD. V lost 10 bases and J lost 2; bases outside the gene matches: 10. The CDR3 bases are TGTGCCACAGGGGTGGCTAGCGGGAAGCAAGAGACCCAGTACTTC. Its protein product is CATGVASGKQETQYF.

This chain joins TRBV7-9 and TRBJ2-2; TRBD2 matches 14 bases. V gave up 5 bases and J gave up 6 bases; unmatched junction bases: 11. CDR1 is SEHNR and CDR2 is FQNEAQ in the germline V gene (reference sequence). The CDR3 extends over 18 amino acids. CDR3 amino acids: CASSPRLAGGPSAGELFF. The CDR3 DNA follows: TGTGCCAGCAGCCCTCGACTAGCGGGAGGGCCGTCCGCCGGGGAGCTGTTTTTT. Full variable domain (rest looked up from reference TRBV7-9 and TRBJ2-2): DTGVSQNPRHKITKRGQNVTFRCDPISEHNRLYWYRQTLGQGPEFLTYFQNEAQLEKSRLLSDRFSAERPKGSFSTLEIQRTEQGDSAMYLCASSPRLAGGPSAGELFFGEGSRLTVL.

As concerns this clone: Mismatch with germline at one junction end may stem from a read error. The chain is built from TRBV7-7 and TRBJ2-5, with TRBD2 matching over 8 bases. The CDR3 loop spans 15 amino acids. Germline V gives CDR1 SSHAT, CDR2 FNYEAQ (reference sequence). The CDR3 reads CASSLAAGGLETQYF. In DNA, the CDR3 is TGTGCTAGCAGCTTAGCTGCGGGGGGCTTAGAGACCCAGTACTTC.

This rearrangement joins TRBV27 to TRBJ1-5; D not certain. The CDR3 has 18 residues. Germline CDR1 and CDR2: MNHEY and SMNVEV (reference sequence). Trimming cost V 2 bases and J 2 bases, with 19 bases left between them. The DNA of the CDR3 is TGTGCCAGCAGTTTACGCCCCCCCACTATAGTTCGCAATCAGCCCCAGCATTTT. This sequence encodes CASSLRPPTIVRNQPQHF.

The rearrangement joins TRBV2 to TRBJ2-5; 16 bases fit TRBD2. Germline V CDR1 and CDR2: SNHLY, FYNNEI. CDR3 length: 17 residues. With 7 bases clipped from V and 5 bases from J, the junction kept 10 bases outside the gene matches. CDR3 sequence: CASTDGTSGGAWETQYF. The CDR3 region has the DNA TGTGCCAGCACCGACGGGACTAGCGGGGGGGCTTGGGAGACCCAGTACTTC.

The V call is TRBV18, the J call TRBJ2-3; 8 positions agree with TRBD2. There are 16 residues in the CDR3. The germline V gene has CDR1 KGHSH and CDR2 LQKENI. Unmatched junction bases numbered 6, after V lost 3 bases and J lost 1 base. For the CDR3, the DNA is TGTGCCAGCTCACCCCAGGGACTAGGAGGCACAGATACGCAGTATTTT. As protein: CASSPQGLGGTDTQYF. Using reference TRBV18 and TRBJ2-3 for the parts outside the CDR3, the full variable domain is NAGVMQNPRHLVRRRGQEARLRCSPMKGHSHVYWYRQLPEEGLKFMVYLQKENIIDESGMPKERFSAEFPKEGPSILRIQQVVRGDSAAYFCASSPQGLGGTDTQYFGPGTRLTVL.